This T cell receptor (beta chain) emerged from a study of blood T cell repertoires in COVID-19. Whole-study context: Sites in the United States, Italy and Spain provided acute and convalescent COVID-19 samples. PBMCs, B-cell-depleted T cells, or T cells were the source of the cDNA or gDNA that made up the material.

This clone was seen just once. Germline-derived CDR1 and CDR2 are LNHDA and SQIVND (reference sequence). Trimming took off 7 bases at V and 5 bases at J, with 8 bases between the two ends. The CDR3 totals 11 residues. TCRdb keeps only in-frame clones here, not all; method: immunoSEQ multiplex PCR. The sample includes some 250,000 clones, around 80% seen only once; the top ten take around 30%. The sequenced sample was peripheral blood. This chain joins TRBV19 and TRBJ1-1; TRBD1 might be the D (6 bases). The TCR originated in a man aged 35 to 55 with acute or convalescent COVID-19. The CDR3 DNA sequence: TGTGCCAGTACAGGGGTTACTGAAGCTTTCTTT. This codes for CASTGVTEAFF.